Listed below are T cell receptor beta chains from one sample, sequenced in a study of CXCR4 blockade with PD-1 therapy in pancreatic cancer. Measured with immunoSEQ multiplex PCR; TCRdb has only the in-frame clones, and not every one. Among about 17,000 clones, about 72% were seen once, and the ten largest hold about 5.9%. The specimen sequenced was tumor tissue. All receptors derive from a human donor with pancreatic ductal adenocarcinoma. The CDR3 runs from the conserved cysteine through the conserved F or W. Fields, in order: clone size, D gene, V gene, J gene, CDR3 DNA, CDR3 protein. A D gene is named only where the DNA matches it firmly. The size of a clone is reported for some rows only, either as once, few or many, or as a class for expanded clones.

-	-	TRBV28	TRBJ2-1	TGTGCCTGGGGGCGGGACTCCTACAATGAGCAGTTCTTC	CAWGRDSYNEQFF
-	-	TRBV18	TRBJ1-1	TGTGCCAGCTCACCCTCGGGCAGCCTCGGCACTGAAGCTTTCTTT	CASSPSGSLGTEAFF
-	-	TRBV18	TRBJ1-4	TGTGCCAGCTCCCCTTCAGGGGACGGTGAAAAACTGTTTTTT	CASSPSGDGEKLFF
-	-	TRBV29-1	TRBJ1-1	TGCAGCGGTGCCCGGGCCACGAACACTGAAGCTTTCTTT	CSGARATNTEAFF
-	-	TRBV29-1	TRBJ2-7	TGCAGCGTCCAACCCGGGGCAGCCTACGAGCAGTACTTC	CSVQPGAAYEQYF
-	-	TRBV9	TRBJ1-5	TGTGCCAGCAGCGTAGGAGTCTTGTTTCAGCCCCAGCATTTT	CASSVGVLFQPQHF
-	TRBD1	TRBV25-1	TRBJ2-7	TGTGCCAGCAGTGGGCCGGCGGGACAGGGAGCCTACGAGCAGTACTTC	CASSGPAGQGAYEQYF
-	-	TRBV9	TRBJ1-4	TGTGCCAGCAGTGAATCGGGACTGACCTTTAATGAAAAACTGTTTTTT	CASSESGLTFNEKLFF
-	TRBD1	TRBV19	TRBJ2-7	TGTGCCAGTAGTATCCGGGACAGGGCGTACGAGCAGTACTTC	CASSIRDRAYEQYF
-	TRBD2	TRBV19	TRBJ2-7	TGTGCCAGCTCCCAGGGGACGACGGGAGGGAACGAGCAGTACTTC	CASSQGTTGGNEQYF
-	-	TRBV6-8	TRBJ1-5	TGTGCCAGCACCCGGGGGGACCTCTATAGCAATCAGCCCCAGCATTTT	CASTRGDLYSNQPQHF
once	-	TRBV19	TRBJ2-7	TGTGCCAGTAGTATCCTTCGACTAGGTCGGAACGAGCAGTACTTC	CASSILRLGRNEQYF
-	-	TRBV14	TRBJ2-1	TGTGCCAGCAGCCCACGAAGGGTGGCTGTGGGGCGAAATGAGCAGTTCTTC	CASSPRRVAVGRNEQFF
-	-	TRBV19	TRBJ2-1	TGTGCCAGTAAGCCAGGAGGCTCGAATGAGCAGTTCTTC	CASKPGGSNEQFF
-	-	TRBV19	TRBJ1-1	TGTGCCAGTACTCTCCTCGAGGGGAACACTGAAGCTTTCTTT	CASTLLEGNTEAFF
once	TRBD1	TRBV19	TRBJ1-3	TGTGCCAGTAGGGGGGACAGGAGCTCTGGAAACACCATATATTTT	CASRGDRSSGNTIYF
-	TRBD2	TRBV7-4	TRBJ2-6	TGTGCCAGCAGCGCGACTAGCGGCTCTGGGGCCAACGTCCTGACTTTC	CASSATSGSGANVLTF
-	-	TRBV19	TRBJ2-3	TGTGCCAGTAGTGAACCGGGACGGCCCACAGATACGCAGTATTTT	CASSEPGRPTDTQYF
medium-sized	-	TRBV6-8	TRBJ2-7	TGTGCCAGCAGTTCCCACGGGCCATCCTACGAGCAGTACTTC	CASSSHGPSYEQYF
-	-	TRBV5-1	TRBJ2-2	TGCGCCAGCAGCTTGGCCGCGAACACCGGGGAGCTGTTTTTT	CASSLAANTGELFF
-	-	TRBV11-3	TRBJ1-4	TGTGCCAGCAGTAGAGGCAGGGAGGGAGAAAAACTGTTTTTT	CASSRGREGEKLFF
once	-	TRBV18	TRBJ2-3	TGTGCCAGCTCACCCTCTGTCTCAGTCACAGATACGCAGTATTTT	CASSPSVSVTDTQYF
-	-	TRBV18	TRBJ2-3	TGTGCCACCCTCAATGCCAACACAGATACGCAGTATTTT	CATLNANTDTQYF
-	-	TRBV5-1	TRBJ2-7	TGCGCCAGCAGCTCCTCCGGGGGTCCCTACGAGCAGTACTTC	CASSSSGGPYEQYF
-	TRBD2	TRBV15	TRBJ2-7	TGTGCCACCAGCAGAGATAAAGCGGGAGGTGACTACGAGCAGTACTTC	CATSRDKAGGDYEQYF
-	-	TRBV19	TRBJ2-3	TGTGCCAGTACGGCAGGACGCACAGATACGCAGTATTTT	CASTAGRTDTQYF
-	-	TRBV28	TRBJ2-1	TGTGCCAGCAGTCCAATTCCACTTAAGGTCCCGTACAATGAGCAGTTCTTC	CASSPIPLKVPYNEQFF
-	-	TRBV19	TRBJ2-1	TGTGCCAGTAGTATAGATCGTTCTAGTCGGAATGAGCAGTTCTTC	CASSIDRSSRNEQFF